A selection of T cell receptor beta chains follows, all from one sample in a study of shared clonotypes between healthy human individuals. The data were produced by immunoSEQ multiplex PCR, yet TCRdb's version contains in-frame clones alone and is incomplete. The repertoire holds about a million clones, with roughly 80% as singletons. Sequences were obtained from memory CD4+ T cells sorted from blood. The source of these receptors is a man younger than 35 in good health. Both conserved end residues are part of each CDR3. D genes are given only for firm matches. A row's size may be missing; if present it is once, few, many or a size class.

TRBV19	NA	TRBJ1-5	NA	CASSIQAGSSNQPQHF	TGTGCCAGTAGTATACAGGCAGGGAGTAGCAATCAGCCCCAGCATTTT
TRBV19	few	TRBJ2-2	NA	CASSGTRNTGELFF	TGTGCCAGTAGCGGGACTCGTAACACCGGGGAGCTGTTTTTT
TRBV11-2	once	TRBJ2-7	TRBD1	CASSGGTGGLGQYF	TGTGCCAGCAGTGGGGGGACAGGGGGCCTGGGGCAGTACTTC
TRBV19	NA	TRBJ1-2	NA	CASSGQTYGYTF	TGTGCCAGTAGTGGACAGACCTATGGCTACACCTTC
TRBV5-1	NA	TRBJ2-7	TRBD1	CASSLSGDRAHEQYF	TGCGCCAGCAGCTTGTCGGGGGACAGGGCGCACGAGCAGTACTTC
TRBV10-3	NA	TRBJ2-1	NA	CAITERRDNEQFF	TGTGCCATCACGGAGCGGAGAGACAATGAGCAGTTCTTC
TRBV9	NA	TRBJ2-5	TRBD2	CASSVAELAGQETQYF	TGTGCCAGCAGCGTAGCAGAACTAGCGGGACAAGAGACCCAGTACTTC
TRBV28	many	TRBJ2-2	NA	CASSFRPGMGGTGELFF	TGTGCCAGCAGTTTCCGGCCAGGGATGGGAGGCACCGGGGAGCTGTTTTTT
TRBV29-1	NA	TRBJ1-4	TRBD1	CSVTRGLGEKLFF	TGCAGCGTTACCAGGGGGTTAGGAGAAAAACTGTTTTTT
TRBV6-1	NA	TRBJ2-7	TRBD2	CASRASGSNEQYF	TGTGCCAGCAGAGCTAGCGGGAGCAACGAGCAGTACTTC
TRBV6-1	NA	TRBJ2-1	TRBD2	CASSELAGVLSSYNEQFF	TGTGCCAGCAGTGAACTAGCGGGGGTCCTAAGCTCCTACAATGAGCAGTTCTTC
TRBV2	NA	TRBJ1-2	NA	CASSDPTNYGYTF	TGTGCCAGCAGTGACCCCACGAACTATGGCTACACCTTC
TRBV19	once	TRBJ2-6	NA	CASSRGPVGDSGANVLTF	TGTGCCAGTAGTAGAGGGCCGGTGGGTGACTCTGGGGCCAACGTCCTGACTTTC
TRBV6-1	NA	TRBJ1-2	TRBD1	CASRLRTGGEIGYTF	TGTGCCAGCCGCCTTAGGACAGGGGGTGAGATTGGCTACACCTTC
TRBV18	NA	TRBJ1-2	NA	CASSPPEHYGYTF	TGTGCCAGCTCACCACCCGAACACTATGGCTACACCTTC
TRBV7-2	NA	TRBJ2-7	NA	CASSPGPGSYEQYF	TGTGCCAGCAGCCCGGGCCCAGGGTCCTACGAGCAGTACTTC
TRBV19	NA	TRBJ2-5	NA	CASSSAGAQYF	TGTGCCAGTAGTTCCGCCGGGGCCCAGTACTTC
TRBV5-1	NA	TRBJ2-7	NA	CASSFREGSYEQYF	TGCGCCAGCAGCTTCAGAGAGGGCTCCTACGAGCAGTACTTC
TRBV27	many	TRBJ2-2	TRBD2	CASSRLAGANTGELFF	TGTGCCAGCAGCCGTCTAGCGGGGGCCAACACCGGGGAGCTGTTTTTT
TRBV11-2	few	TRBJ2-7	NA	CASSLDSGRPTYEQYF	TGTGCCAGCAGCTTAGATTCCGGCAGGCCTACCTACGAGCAGTACTTC
TRBV9	NA	TRBJ2-5	NA	CASTERPHGGETQYF	TGTGCCAGCACAGAGCGGCCCCACGGCGGGGAGACCCAGTACTTC
TRBV6-5	NA	TRBJ2-1	TRBD2	CASSRLAANEQFF	TGTGCCAGCAGCAGACTAGCTGCTAATGAGCAGTTCTTC
TRBV7-9	NA	TRBJ1-2	NA	CASSSAEGGGYTF	TGTGCCAGCAGCTCCGCGGAGGGGGGTGGCTACACCTTC
TRBV18	NA	TRBJ1-1	NA	CASSSTGGATEAFF	TGTGCCAGCTCATCAACAGGCGGGGCCACTGAAGCTTTCTTT
TRBV2	NA	TRBJ2-5	NA	CASRLVETQYF	TGTGCCAGCAGATTAGTAGAGACCCAGTACTTC
TRBV7-2	NA	TRBJ1-3	TRBD1	CASSPRLQGFSGNTIYF	TGTGCCAGCAGCCCCCGGCTACAGGGGTTCTCTGGAAACACCATATATTTT
TRBV27	NA	TRBJ2-7	NA	CASSLSTLLYEQYF	TGTGCCAGCAGTTTATCGACCCTGTTATACGAGCAGTACTTC
TRBV28	NA	TRBJ1-5	TRBD1	CASSLTGGADQPQHF	TGTGCCAGCAGTTTGACAGGGGGCGCCGATCAGCCCCAGCATTTT